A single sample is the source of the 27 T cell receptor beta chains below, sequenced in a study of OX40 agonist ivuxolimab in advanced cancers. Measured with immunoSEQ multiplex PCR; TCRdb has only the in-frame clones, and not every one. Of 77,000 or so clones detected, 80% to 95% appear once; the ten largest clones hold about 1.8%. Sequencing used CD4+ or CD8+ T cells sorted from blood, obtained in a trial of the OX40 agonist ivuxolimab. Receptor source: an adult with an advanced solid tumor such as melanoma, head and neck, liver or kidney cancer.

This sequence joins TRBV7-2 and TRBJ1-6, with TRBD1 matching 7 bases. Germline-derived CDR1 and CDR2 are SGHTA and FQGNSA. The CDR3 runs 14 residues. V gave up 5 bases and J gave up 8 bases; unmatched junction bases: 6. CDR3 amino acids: CASSQYRGDSPLHF. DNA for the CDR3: TGTGCCAGCAGCCAATACAGGGGAGATTCACCCCTCCACTTT. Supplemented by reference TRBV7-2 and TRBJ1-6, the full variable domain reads GAGVSQSPSNKVTEKGKDVELRCDPISGHTALYWYRQSLGQGLEFLIYFQGNSAPDKSGLPSDRFSAERTGGSVSTLTIQRTQQEDSAVYLCASSQYRGDSPLHFGNGTRLTVT.

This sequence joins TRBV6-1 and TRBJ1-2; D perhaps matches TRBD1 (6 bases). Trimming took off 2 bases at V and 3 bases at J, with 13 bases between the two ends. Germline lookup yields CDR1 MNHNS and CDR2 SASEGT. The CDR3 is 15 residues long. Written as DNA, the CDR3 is TGTGCCAGCAGTGAAAGGGCGGGGGCTGACTATGGCTACACCTTC. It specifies CASSERAGADYGYTF.

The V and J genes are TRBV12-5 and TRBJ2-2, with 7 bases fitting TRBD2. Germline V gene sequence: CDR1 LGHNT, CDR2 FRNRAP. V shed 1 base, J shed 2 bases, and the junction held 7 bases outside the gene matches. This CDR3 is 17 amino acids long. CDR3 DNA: TGTGCTAGTGGTTTGGCCAGTAGCGGGTTAAACACCGGGGAGCTGTTTTTT. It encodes CASGLASSGLNTGELFF.

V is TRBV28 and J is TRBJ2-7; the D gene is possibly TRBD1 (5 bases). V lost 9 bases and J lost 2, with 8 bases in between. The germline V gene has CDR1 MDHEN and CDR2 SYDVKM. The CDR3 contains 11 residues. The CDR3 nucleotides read TGTGCCAGTGGGGCCCCCTACGAGCAGTACTTC. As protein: CASGAPYEQYF.

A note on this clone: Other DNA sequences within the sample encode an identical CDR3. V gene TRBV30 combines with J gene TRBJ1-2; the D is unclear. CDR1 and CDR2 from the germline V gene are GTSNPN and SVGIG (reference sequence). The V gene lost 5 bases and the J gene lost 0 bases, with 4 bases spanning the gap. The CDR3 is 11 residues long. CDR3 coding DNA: TGTGCCTGGGGGTCTAACTATGGCTACACCTTC. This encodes CAWGSNYGYTF.

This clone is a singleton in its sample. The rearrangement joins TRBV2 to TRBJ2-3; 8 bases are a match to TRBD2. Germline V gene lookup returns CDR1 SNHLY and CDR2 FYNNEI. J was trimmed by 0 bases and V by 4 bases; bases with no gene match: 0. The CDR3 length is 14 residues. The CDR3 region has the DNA TGTGCCAGCAGTGTAGCGGGGAGCACAGATACGCAGTATTTT. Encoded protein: CASSVAGSTDTQYF. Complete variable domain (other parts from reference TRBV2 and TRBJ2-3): EPEVTQTPSHQVTQMGQEVILRCVPISNHLYFYWYRQILGQKVEFLVSFYNNEISEKSEIFDDQFSVERPDGSNFTLKIRSTKLEDSAMYFCASSVAGSTDTQYFGPGTRLTVL.

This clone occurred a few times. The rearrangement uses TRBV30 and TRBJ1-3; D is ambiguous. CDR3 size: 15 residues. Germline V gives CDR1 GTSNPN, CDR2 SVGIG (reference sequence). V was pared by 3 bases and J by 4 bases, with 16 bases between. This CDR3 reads CAWSRLGLAGNTIYF. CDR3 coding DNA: TGTGCCTGGAGCCGGCTTGGGCTGGCGGGAAACACCATATATTTT.

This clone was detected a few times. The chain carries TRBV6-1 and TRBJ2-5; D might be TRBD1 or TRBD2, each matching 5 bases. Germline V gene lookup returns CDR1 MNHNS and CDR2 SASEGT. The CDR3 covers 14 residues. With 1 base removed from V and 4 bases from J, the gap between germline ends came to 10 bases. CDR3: CASSEDRDGETQYF. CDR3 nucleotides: TGTGCCAGCAGTGAAGACCGGGACGGAGAGACCCAGTACTTC.

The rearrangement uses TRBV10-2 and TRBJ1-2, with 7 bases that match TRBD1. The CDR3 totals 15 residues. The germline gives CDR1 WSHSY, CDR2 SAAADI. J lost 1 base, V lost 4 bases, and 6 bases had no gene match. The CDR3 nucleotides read TGCGCCAGCAGTGGTCAGGGGGTTAATAACTATGGCTACACCTTC. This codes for CASSGQGVNNYGYTF.

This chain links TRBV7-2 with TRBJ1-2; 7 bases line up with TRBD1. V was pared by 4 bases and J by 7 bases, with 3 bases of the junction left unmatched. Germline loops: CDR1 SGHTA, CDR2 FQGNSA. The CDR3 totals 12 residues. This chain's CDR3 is CASSSDRAGYTF. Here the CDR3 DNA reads TGTGCCAGCAGCTCTGACAGGGCTGGCTACACCTTC.

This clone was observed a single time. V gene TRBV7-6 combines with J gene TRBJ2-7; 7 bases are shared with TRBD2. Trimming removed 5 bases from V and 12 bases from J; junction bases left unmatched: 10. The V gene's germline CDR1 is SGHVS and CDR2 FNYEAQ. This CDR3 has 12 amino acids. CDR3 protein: CASSTTGGIRYF. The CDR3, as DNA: TGTGCCAGCAGCACCACCGGGGGGATCCGGTACTTC.

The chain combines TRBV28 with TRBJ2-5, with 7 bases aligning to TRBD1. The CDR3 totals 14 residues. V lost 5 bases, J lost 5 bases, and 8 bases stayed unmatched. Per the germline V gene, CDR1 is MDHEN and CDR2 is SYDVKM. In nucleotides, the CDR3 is TGTGCCAGCAGTCAACCGGGACAGTGGGAGACCCAGTACTTC. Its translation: CASSQPGQWETQYF.

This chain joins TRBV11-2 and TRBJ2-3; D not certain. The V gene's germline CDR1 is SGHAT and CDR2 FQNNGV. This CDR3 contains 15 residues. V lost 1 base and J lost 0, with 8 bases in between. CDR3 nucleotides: TGTGCCAGCAGCTTAGTGGTGATTAGCACAGATACGCAGTATTTT. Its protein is CASSLVVISTDTQYF.

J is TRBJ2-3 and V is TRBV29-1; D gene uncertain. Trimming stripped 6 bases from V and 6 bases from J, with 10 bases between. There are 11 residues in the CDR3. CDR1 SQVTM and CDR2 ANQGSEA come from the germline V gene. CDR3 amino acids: CSVAPWDTQYF. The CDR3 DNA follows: TGCAGCGTGGCTCCCTGGGATACGCAGTATTTT.

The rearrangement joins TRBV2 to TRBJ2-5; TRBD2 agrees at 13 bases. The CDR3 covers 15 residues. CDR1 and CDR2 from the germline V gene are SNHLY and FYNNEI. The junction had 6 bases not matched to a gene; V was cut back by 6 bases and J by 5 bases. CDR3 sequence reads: CASRRLAGGGETQYF. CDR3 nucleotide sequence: TGTGCCAGCAGGCGACTAGCGGGGGGAGGTGAGACCCAGTACTTC.

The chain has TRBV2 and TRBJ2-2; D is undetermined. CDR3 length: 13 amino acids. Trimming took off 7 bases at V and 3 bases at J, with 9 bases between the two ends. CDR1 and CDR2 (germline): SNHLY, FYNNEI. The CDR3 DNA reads TGTGCCAGCACCATCCAGGACACCGGGGAGCTGTTTTTT. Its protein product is CASTIQDTGELFF.

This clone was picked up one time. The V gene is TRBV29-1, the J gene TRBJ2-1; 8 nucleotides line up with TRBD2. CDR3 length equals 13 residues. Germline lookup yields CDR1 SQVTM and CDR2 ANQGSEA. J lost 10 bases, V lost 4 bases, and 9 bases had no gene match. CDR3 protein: CSVAGGPSREQFF. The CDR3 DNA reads TGCAGCGTTGCGGGAGGGCCCTCGCGCGAGCAGTTCTTC.

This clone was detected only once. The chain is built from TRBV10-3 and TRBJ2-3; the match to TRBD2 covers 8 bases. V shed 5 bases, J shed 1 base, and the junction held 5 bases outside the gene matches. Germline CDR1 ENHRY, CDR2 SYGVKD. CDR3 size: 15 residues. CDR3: CAISKRESGTDTQYF. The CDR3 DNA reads TGTGCCATCAGTAAGCGGGAGTCGGGCACAGATACGCAGTATTTT.

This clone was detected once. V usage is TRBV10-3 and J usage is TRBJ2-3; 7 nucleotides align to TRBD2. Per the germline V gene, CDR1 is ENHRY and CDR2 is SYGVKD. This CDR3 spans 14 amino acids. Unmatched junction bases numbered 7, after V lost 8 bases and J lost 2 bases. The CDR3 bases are TGTGCCATCGCTGCCCGGGAGGACACAGATACGCAGTATTTT. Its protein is CAIAAREDTDTQYF.

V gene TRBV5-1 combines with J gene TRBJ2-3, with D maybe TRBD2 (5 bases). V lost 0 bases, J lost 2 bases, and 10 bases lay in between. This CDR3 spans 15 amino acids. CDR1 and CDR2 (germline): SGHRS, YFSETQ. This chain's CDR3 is CASSLVRGITDTQYF. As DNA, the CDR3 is TGCGCCAGCAGCTTGGTCCGGGGTATCACAGATACGCAGTATTTT.

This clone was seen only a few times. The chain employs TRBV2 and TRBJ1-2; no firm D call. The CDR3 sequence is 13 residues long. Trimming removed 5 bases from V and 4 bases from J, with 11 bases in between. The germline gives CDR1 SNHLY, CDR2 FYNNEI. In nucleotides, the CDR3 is TGTGCCAGCAGTTATCAGACCGCCTATGGCTACACCTTC. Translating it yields CASSYQTAYGYTF.

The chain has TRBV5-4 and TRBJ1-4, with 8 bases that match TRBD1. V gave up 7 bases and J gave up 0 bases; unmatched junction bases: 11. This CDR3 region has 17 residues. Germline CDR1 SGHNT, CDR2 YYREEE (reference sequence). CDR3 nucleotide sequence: TGTGCCAGCCGCCGGGGACAGGTAGTTGCAACTAATGAAAAACTGTTTTTT. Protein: CASRRGQVVATNEKLFF.

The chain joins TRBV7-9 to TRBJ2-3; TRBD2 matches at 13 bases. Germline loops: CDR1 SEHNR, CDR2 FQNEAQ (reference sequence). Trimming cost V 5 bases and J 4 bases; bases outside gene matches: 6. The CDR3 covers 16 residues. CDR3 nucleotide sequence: TGTGCCAGCAGCAGGACTAGCGGGAGTGTCGCAGATACGCAGTATTTT. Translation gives CASSRTSGSVADTQYF.

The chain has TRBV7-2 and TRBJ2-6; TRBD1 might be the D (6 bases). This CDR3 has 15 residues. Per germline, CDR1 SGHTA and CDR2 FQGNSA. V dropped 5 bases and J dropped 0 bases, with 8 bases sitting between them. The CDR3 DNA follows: TGTGCCAGCAGCAAAGGGGGCTCTGGGGCCAACGTCCTGACTTTC. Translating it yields CASSKGGSGANVLTF. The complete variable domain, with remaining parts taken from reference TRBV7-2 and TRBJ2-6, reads GAGVSQSPSNKVTEKGKDVELRCDPISGHTALYWYRQSLGQGLEFLIYFQGNSAPDKSGLPSDRFSAERTGGSVSTLTIQRTQQEDSAVYLCASSKGGSGANVLTFGAGSRLTVL.

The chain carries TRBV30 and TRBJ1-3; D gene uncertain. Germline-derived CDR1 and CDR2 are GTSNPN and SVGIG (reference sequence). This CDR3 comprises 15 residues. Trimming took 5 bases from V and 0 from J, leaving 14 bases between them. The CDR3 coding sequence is TGTGCCTGGGGTGCAGACACGACCTCTGGAAACACCATATATTTT. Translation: CAWGADTTSGNTIYF.

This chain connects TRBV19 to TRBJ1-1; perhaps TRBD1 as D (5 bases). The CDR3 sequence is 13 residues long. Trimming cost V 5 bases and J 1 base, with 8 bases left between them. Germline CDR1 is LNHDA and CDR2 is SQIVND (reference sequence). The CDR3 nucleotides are TGTGCCAGTAGTTCACAGGAGAACACTGAAGCTTTCTTT. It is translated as CASSSQENTEAFF. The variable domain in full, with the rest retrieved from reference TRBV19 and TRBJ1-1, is DGGITQSPKYLFRKEGQNVTLSCEQNLNHDAMYWYRQDPGQGLRLIYYSQIVNDFQKGDIAEGYSVSREKKESFPLTVTSAQKNPTAFYLCASSSQENTEAFFGQGTRLTVV.

The CDR3 is CASRIRGGTDTQYF. CDR3 nucleotides: TGTGCCAGTAGGATCCGGGGGGGCACAGATACGCAGTATTTT. The V gene is TRBV19, the J gene TRBJ2-3, with 7 bases lining up with TRBD2. The length of the CDR3 is 14 residues. CDR1 is LNHDA, CDR2 SQIVND, per germline (reference sequence). V shed 6 bases and J 1 base; nucleotides not matched to a gene: 4.